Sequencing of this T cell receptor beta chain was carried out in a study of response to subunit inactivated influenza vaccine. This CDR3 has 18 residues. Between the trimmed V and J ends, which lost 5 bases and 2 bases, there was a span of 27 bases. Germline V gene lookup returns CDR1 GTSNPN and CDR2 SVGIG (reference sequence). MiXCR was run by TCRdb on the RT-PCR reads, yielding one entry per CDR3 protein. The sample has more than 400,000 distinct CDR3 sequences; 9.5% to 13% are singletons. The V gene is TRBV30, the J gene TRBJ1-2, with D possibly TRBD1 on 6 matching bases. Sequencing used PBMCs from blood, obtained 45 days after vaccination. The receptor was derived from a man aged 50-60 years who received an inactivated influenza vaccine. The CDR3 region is CAWERRGSVGGKNYGYTF. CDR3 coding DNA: TGTGCCTGGGAAAGGAGGGGGTCCGTTGGGGGAAAGAACTATGGCTACACCTTC.